The source of this TCR beta chain is a study of blood T cell repertoires in COVID-19 (dated by TCRdb to 2020 to 2021). About the study as a whole: Samples from collaborators originated in the United States, Italy and Spain and spanned both the acute and convalescent phases of COVID-19. Deeply sampled blood TCRbeta repertoires from subjects exposed to, actively infected with, or recovered from COVID-19 were included in the dataset. A de-identified subject ID, COVID-19 status, age in years and sex were almost always included in the sample metadata. The material from the prospective study consisted of cDNA or gDNA derived from T cells, B-cell-depleted T cells, or PBMCs. The samples were drawn from two sources: the first 160 participants of the ongoing ImmuneRACE study, and fewer than 1,500 subjects contributed by 6 global collaborators. Where HLA class I and class II types were available, the types were taken from metadata supplied by the sample provider, not from assay-based typing. The repertoires were released in a freely available public database intended as a resource for research on the immune response to SARS-CoV-2.

The immunoSEQ Assay, a bias-controlled multiplex PCR, was used to amplify TCRbeta CDR3 regions from genomic DNA. The paper's processing steps were these. The number of nucleated cells in each sample was estimated from the amplification of reference gene primers within the assay. To quantify the absolute abundance of each unique TCRbeta CDR3 rearrangement, sequence reads were collapsed and filtered. For each sample, productive Simpson clonality was calculated as the square root of Simpson's diversity index across productive rearrangements. TCRdb provides this immuneACCESS table in a form limited to in-frame rearrangements. Some clones are lacking; in checked studies, under half of them reflect an unresolved V gene, and why the rest are absent is not known. V and J calls and clone size follow that table, whereas D and trimming were derived from the DNA. Across this sample there are 120,000 or so clones, with around 85% seen only once. 3% to 5% of the sample goes to the ten largest clones.

Whole blood was collected in K2EDTA tubes by collaborating institutions according to the institutions' own protocols. For TCRbeta analysis, collaborator samples were shipped as frozen whole blood, as isolated PBMCs, or as DNA extracted from either sample type. General study outcomes and caveats: The amount of clinical and demographic metadata varied by source and participant and was provided uncurated.

This clone was observed a handful of times. Its antigen is still unknown. No qualities accompany the bases; no much larger clone lies one base away. From its cysteine to its phenylalanine, the CDR3 spans 15 amino acids. The CDR3 DNA has 45 bases and is translated from base 1. The CDR1 and CDR2 encoded by the germline V gene are SNHLY and FYNNEI. Trimming removed 6 bases from V and 5 bases from J; the gene matches leave 6 bases unexplained. The clonotype comes from a man between 60 and 75 years old with acute or convalescent COVID-19. The chain employs TRBV2 and TRBJ2-3, and TRBD2 aligns with 12 junction nucleotides. The sample taken for sequencing was peripheral blood. The nucleotide sequence is TGTGCCAGCAGCCCGACTAGCGGGAGTGGAGATACGCAGTATTTT. Its protein is CASSPTSGSGDTQYF.